The present TCR beta chain was sequenced within a study of Graves' ophthalmopathy and Graves' hyperthyroidism. Researchers took RNA transcripts and amplified TCR beta CDR3 regions from them. RT-PCR in the first round used HTBI primers; a second-round multiplex PCR followed. One entry per CDR3 protein results from TCRdb running MiXCR on the multiplex PCR reads. This sample has about 500,000 distinct CDR3 sequences, with approximately 15% found just once. Trimming shortened V by 3 bases and J by 0 bases, and 8 bases separated the two germline ends. This CDR3 is built from 14 residues. Per the germline V gene, CDR1 is LNHDA and CDR2 is SQIVND (reference sequence). This clonotype was found many times.

The V and J genes are TRBV19 and TRBJ1-1, with no clear D. The sequencing input was blood. This TCR was sampled from a woman younger than 45 with Graves' ophthalmopathy. The chain's CDR3 is CASSMPGLNTEAFF. The CDR3 region has the DNA TGTGCCAGTAGTATGCCGGGCCTGAACACTGAAGCTTTCTTT.